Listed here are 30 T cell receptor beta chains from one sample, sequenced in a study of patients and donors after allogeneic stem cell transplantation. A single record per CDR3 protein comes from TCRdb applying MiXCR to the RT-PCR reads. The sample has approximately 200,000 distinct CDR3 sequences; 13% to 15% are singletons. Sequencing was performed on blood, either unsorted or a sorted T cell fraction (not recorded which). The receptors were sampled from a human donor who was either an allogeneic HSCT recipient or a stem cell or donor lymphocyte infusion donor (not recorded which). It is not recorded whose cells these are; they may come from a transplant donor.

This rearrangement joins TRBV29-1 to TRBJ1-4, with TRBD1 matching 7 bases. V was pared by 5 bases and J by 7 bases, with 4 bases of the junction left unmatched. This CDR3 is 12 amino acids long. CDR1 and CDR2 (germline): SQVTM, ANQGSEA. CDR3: CSVSAGGEKLFF. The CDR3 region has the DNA TGCAGCGTTTCGGCAGGGGGTGAAAAACTGTTTTTT.

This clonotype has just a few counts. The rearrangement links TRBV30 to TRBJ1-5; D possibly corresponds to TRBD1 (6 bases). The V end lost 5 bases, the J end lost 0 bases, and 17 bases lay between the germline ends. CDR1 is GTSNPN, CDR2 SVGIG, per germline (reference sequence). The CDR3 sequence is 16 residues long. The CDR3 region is CAWAPRGLYSNQPQHF. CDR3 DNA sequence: TGTGCCTGGGCCCCCAGGGGACTTTATAGCAATCAGCCCCAGCATTTT.

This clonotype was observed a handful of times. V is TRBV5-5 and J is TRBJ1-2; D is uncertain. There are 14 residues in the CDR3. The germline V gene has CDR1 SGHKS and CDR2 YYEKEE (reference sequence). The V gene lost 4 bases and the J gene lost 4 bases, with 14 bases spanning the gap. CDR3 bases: TGTGCCAGCAGCCCGCGTAGGGAGTCCTATGGCTACACCTTC. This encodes CASSPRRESYGYTF.

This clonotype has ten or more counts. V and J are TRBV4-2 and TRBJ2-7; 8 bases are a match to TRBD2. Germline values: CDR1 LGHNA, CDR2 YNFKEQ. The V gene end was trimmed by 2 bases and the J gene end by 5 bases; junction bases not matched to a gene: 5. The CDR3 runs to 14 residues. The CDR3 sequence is CASSQLSGSHEQYF. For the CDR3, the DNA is TGTGCCAGCAGCCAACTGAGCGGGAGCCACGAGCAGTACTTC.

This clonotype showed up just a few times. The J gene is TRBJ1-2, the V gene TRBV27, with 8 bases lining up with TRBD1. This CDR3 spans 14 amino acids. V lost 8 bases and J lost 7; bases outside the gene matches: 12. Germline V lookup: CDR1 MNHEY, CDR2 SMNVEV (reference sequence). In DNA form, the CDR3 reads TGTGCCAGCCGTACCTCAGGGGGCACCCCTGGCTACACCTTC. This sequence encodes CASRTSGGTPGYTF.

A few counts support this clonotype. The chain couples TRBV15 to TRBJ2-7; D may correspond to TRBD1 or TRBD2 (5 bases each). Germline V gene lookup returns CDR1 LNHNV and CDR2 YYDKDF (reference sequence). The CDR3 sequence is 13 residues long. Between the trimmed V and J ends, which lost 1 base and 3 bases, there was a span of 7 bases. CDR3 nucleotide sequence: TGTGCCACCAGCAGAGGGGACGGCTACGAGCAGTACTTC. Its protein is CATSRGDGYEQYF.

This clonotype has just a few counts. The CDR3 here is CASSLYPTNEKLFF. The DNA for the CDR3 is TGTGCCAGCAGCTTATACCCAACTAATGAAAAACTGTTTTTT. The chain combines TRBV7-9 with TRBJ1-4; D gene uncertain. The CDR3 spans 14 residues. CDR1 SEHNR and CDR2 FQNEAQ come from the germline V gene (reference sequence). With 2 bases removed from V and 0 bases from J, the gap between germline ends came to 4 bases.

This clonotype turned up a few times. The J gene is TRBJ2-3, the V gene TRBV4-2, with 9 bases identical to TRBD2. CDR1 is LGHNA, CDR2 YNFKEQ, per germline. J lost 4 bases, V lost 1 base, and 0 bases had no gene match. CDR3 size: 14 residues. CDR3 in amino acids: CASSQGTSADTQYF. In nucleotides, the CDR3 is TGTGCCAGCAGCCAAGGGACTAGCGCAGATACGCAGTATTTT.

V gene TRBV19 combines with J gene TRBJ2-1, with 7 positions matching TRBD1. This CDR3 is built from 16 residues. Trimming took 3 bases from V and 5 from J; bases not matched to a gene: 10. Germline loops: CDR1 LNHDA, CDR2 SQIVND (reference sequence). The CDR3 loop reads CASSIRDSPTNNEQFF. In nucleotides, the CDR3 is TGTGCCAGTAGTATCCGGGACAGCCCGACAAACAATGAGCAGTTCTTC.

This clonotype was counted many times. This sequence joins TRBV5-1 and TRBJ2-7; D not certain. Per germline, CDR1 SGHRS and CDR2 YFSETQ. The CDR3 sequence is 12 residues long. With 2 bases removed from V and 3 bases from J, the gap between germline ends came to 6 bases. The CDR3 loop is CASSFWGYEQYF. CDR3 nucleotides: TGCGCCAGCAGCTTTTGGGGCTACGAGCAGTACTTC.

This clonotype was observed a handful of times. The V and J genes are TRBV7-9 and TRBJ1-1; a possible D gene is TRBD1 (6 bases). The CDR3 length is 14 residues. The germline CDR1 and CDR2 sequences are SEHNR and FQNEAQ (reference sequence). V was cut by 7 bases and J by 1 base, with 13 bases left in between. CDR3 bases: TGTGCCAGCACGTTCGGGGGACAGAACACTGAAGCTTTCTTT. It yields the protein CASTFGGQNTEAFF.

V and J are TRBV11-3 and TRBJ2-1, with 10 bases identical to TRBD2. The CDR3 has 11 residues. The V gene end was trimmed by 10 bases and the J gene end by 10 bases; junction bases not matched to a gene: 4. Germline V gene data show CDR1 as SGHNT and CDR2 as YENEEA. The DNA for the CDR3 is TGTGCCATCGAACTAGCGGGGGAGCAGTTCTTC. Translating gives CAIELAGEQFF.

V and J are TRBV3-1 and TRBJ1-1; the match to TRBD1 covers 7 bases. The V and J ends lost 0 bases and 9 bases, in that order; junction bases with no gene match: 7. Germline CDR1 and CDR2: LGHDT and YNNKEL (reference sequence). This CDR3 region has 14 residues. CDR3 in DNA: TGTGCCAGCAGCCAAGATGGGGTGACAGGGAAAGCTTTCTTT. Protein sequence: CASSQDGVTGKAFF.

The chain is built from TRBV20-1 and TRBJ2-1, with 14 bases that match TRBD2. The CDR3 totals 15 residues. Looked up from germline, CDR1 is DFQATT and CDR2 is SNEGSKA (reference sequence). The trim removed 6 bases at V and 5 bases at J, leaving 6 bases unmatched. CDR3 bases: TGCAGTGCCCAAGGGACTAGCGGGAGACACAATGAGCAGTTCTTC. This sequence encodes CSAQGTSGRHNEQFF.

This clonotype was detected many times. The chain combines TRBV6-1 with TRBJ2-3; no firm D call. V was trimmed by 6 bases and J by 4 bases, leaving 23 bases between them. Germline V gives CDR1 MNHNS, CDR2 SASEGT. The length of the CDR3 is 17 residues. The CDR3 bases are TGTGCCAGCAGGGAGTGGAGTTTCCTAACAGCAGCAGATACGCAGTATTTT. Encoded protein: CASREWSFLTAADTQYF.

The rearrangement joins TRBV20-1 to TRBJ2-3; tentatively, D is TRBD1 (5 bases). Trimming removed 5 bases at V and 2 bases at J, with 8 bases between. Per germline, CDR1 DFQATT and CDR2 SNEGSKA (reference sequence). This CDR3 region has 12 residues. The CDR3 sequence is CSAGAFTDTQYF. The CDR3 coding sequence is TGCAGTGCTGGGGCTTTCACAGATACGCAGTATTTT.

The CDR3 sequence: CASSVTGGISYNEQFF. The CDR3 bases are TGTGCCAGCAGCGTAACAGGGGGGATCTCCTACAATGAGCAGTTCTTC. The V gene is TRBV9, the J gene TRBJ2-1; TRBD1 matches at 8 bases. V was pared by 1 base and J by 0 bases, with 3 bases of the junction left unmatched. Germline values: CDR1 SGDLS, CDR2 YYNGEE. The CDR3 consists of 16 residues.

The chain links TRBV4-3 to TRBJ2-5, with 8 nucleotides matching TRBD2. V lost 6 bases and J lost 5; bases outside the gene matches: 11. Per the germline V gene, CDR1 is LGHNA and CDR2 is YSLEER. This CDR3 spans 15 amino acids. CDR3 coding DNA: TGCGCCAGCAGTCTCACGGGGGGGCCTGGGGAGACCCAGTACTTC. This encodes CASSLTGGPGETQYF.

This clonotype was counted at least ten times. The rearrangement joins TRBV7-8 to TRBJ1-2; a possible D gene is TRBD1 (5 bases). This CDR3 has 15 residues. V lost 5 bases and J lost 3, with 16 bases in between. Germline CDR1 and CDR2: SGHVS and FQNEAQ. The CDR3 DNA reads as TGTGCCAGCAGCACACGACAGATTAGCGACTATGGCTACACCTTC. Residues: CASSTRQISDYGYTF.

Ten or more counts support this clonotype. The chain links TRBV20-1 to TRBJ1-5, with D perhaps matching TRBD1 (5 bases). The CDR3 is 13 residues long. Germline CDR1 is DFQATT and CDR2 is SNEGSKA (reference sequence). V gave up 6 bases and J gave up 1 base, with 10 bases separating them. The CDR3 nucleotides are TGCAGTGCAAAGGCAGGGAGCAATCAGCCCCAGCATTTT. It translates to CSAKAGSNQPQHF.

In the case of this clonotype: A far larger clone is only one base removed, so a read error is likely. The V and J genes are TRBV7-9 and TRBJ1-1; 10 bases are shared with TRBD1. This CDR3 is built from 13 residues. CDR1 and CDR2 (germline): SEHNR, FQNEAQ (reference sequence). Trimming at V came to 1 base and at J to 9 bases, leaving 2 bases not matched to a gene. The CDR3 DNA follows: TGTGCCAGCAGCTTAGGGACAGGGGGAAAAGCTTTCTTT. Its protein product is CASSLGTGGKAFF.

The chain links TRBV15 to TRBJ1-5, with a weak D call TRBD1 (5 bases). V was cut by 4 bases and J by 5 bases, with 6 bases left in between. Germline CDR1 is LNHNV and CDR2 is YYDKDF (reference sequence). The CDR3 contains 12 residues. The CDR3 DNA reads TGTGCCACCAGCACAGGGTATCAGCCCCAGCATTTT. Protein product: CATSTGYQPQHF.

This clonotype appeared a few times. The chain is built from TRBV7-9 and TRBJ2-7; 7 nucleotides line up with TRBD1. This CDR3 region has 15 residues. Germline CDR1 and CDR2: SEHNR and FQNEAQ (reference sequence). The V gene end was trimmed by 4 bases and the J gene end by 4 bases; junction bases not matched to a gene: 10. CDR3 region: CASSSTPGTEYEQYF. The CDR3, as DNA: TGTGCCAGCAGCTCAACCCCCGGGACAGAGTACGAGCAGTACTTC.

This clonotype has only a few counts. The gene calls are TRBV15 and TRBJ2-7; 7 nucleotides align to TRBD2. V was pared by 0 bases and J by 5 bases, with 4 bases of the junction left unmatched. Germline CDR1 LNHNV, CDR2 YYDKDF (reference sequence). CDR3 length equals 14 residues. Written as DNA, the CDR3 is TGTGCCACCAGCAGAGAAGGGAGGGGCAACGAGCAGTACTTC. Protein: CATSREGRGNEQYF.

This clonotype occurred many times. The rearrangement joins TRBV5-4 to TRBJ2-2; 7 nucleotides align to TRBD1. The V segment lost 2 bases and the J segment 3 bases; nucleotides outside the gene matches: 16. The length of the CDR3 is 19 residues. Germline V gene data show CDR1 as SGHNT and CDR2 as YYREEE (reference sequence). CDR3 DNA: TGTGCCAGCAGCTTATTGGACAGGACGCCGGAGTCTTACACCGGGGAGCTGTTTTTT. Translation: CASSLLDRTPESYTGELFF.

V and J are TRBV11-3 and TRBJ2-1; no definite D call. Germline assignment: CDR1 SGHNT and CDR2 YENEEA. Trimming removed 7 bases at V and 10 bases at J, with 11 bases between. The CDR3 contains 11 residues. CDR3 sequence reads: CASTTSSEQFF. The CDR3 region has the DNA TGTGCCAGCACCACTTCTTCCGAGCAGTTCTTC.

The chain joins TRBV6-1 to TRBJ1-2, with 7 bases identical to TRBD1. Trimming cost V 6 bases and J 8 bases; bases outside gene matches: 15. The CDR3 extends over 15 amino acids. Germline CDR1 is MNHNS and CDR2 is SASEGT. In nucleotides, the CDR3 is TGTGCCAGCAGAAGGCTAGCCGACAGGGACGGAGGCTACACCTTC. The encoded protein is CASRRLADRDGGYTF.

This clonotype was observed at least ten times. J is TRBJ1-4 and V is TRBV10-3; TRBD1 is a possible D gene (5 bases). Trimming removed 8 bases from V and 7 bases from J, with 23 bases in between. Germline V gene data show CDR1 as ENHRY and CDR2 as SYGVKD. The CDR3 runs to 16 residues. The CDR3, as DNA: TGTGCCATCGGGGCTTTGAACAGGACCCGGGGTGAAAAACTGTTTTTT. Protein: CAIGALNRTRGEKLFF.

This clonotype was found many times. CDR3 coding DNA: TGTGCCACCGCGACAGGGGGCTTGGCAGATACGCAGTATTTT. Translated: CATATGGLADTQYF. The chain uses TRBV15 and TRBJ2-3, with TRBD1 matching over 10 bases. Losses at the gene ends were 8 bases for V and 4 bases for J; bases not matched to a gene: 6. Looked up from germline, CDR1 is LNHNV and CDR2 is YYDKDF (reference sequence). The CDR3 length is 14 residues.

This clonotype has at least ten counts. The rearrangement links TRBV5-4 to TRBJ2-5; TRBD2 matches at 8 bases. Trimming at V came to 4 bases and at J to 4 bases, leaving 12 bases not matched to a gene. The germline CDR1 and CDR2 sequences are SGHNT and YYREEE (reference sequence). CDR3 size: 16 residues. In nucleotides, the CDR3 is TGTGCCAGCAGCGCAGGAGTGCGGGAGGACGCAGAGACCCAGTACTTC. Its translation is CASSAGVREDAETQYF.